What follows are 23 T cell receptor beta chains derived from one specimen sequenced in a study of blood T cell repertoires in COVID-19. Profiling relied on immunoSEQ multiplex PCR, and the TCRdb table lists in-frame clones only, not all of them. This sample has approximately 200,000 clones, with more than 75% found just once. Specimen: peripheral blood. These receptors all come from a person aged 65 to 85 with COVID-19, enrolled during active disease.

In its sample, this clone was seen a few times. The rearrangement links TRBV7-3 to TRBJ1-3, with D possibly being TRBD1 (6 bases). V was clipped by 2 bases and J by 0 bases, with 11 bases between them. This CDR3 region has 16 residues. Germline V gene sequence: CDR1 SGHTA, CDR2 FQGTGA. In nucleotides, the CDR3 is TGTGCCAGCAGCTTAGTTGGGGGCCGCTCTGGAAACACCATATATTTT. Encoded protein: CASSLVGGRSGNTIYF.

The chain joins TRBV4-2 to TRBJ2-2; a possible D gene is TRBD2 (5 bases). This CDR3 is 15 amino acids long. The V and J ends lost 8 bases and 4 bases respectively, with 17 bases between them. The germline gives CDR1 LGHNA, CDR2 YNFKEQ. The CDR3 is CASRDQLGGTGELFF. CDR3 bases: TGTGCCAGCCGAGACCAACTAGGAGGCACCGGGGAGCTGTTTTTT.

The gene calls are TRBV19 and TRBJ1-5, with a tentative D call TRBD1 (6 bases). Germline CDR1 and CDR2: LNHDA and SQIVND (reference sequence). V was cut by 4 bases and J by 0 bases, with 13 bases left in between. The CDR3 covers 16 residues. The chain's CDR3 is CASSTPGQISNQPQHF. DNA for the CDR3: TGTGCCAGTAGTACCCCTGGACAGATTAGCAATCAGCCCCAGCATTTT.

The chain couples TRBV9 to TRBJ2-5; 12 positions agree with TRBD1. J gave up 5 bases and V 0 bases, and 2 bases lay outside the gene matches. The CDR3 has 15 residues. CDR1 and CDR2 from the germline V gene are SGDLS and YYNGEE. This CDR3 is CASSVGDRGPETQYF. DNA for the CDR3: TGTGCCAGCAGCGTAGGGGACAGGGGGCCGGAGACCCAGTACTTC.

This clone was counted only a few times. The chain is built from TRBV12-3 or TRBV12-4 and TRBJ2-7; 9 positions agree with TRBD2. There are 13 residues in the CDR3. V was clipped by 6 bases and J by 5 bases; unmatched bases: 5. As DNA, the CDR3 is TGTGCCAGCAGCCTAGCGGGGCGGAACGAGCAGTACTTC. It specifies CASSLAGRNEQYF.

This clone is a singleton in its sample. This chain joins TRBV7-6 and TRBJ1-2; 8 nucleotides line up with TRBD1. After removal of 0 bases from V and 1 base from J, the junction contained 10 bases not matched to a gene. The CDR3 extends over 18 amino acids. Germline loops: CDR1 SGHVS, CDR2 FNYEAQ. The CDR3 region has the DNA TGTGCCAGCAGCTTAGCCGCCCGGACAGGGAAAATTAACTATGGCTACACCTTC. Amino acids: CASSLAARTGKINYGYTF.

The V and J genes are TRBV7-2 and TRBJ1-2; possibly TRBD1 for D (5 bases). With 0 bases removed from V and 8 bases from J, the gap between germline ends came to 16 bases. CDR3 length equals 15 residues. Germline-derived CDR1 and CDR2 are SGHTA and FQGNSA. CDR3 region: CASSLAQGASGGYTF. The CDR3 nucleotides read TGTGCCAGCAGCTTAGCGCAAGGGGCGTCGGGCGGCTACACCTTC.

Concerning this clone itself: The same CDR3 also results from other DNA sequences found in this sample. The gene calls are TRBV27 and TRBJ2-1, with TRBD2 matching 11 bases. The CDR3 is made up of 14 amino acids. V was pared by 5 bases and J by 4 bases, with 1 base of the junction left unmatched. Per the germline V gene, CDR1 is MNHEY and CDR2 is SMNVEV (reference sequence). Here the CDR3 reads CASSGTSGYNEQFF. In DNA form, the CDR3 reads TGTGCCAGCAGTGGGACTAGCGGTTACAATGAGCAGTTCTTC.

For the CDR3, the DNA is TGTGCCAGCGGACCGGGGGGGGATCGAGAGACCCAGTACTTC. Translating it yields CASGPGGDRETQYF. J is TRBJ2-5 and V is TRBV6-5; 8 nucleotides align to TRBD2. CDR1 MNHEY and CDR2 SVGAGI come from the germline V gene. Trimming cost V 8 bases and J 4 bases; bases outside gene matches: 9. The CDR3 length is 14 residues.

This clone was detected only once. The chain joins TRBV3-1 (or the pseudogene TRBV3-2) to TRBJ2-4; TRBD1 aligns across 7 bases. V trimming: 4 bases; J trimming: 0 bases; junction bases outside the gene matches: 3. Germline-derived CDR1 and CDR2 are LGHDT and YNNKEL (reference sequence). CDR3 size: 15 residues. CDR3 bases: TGTGCCAGCAGCCCGAGGGGGCTAGCCAAAAACATTCAGTACTTC. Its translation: CASSPRGLAKNIQYF.

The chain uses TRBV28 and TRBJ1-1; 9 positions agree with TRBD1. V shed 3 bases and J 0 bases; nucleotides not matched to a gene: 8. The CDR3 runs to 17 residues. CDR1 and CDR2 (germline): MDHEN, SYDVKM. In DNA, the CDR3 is TGTGCCAGCAGTTTTGACAGGGGGAACTACATGAACACTGAAGCTTTCTTT. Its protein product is CASSFDRGNYMNTEAFF.

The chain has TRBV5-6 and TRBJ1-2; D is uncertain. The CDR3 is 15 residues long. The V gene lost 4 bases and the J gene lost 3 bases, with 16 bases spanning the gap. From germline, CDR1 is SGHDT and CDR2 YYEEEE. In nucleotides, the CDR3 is TGTGCCAGCAGCCCGACCGTACGGGTGGACTATGGCTACACCTTC. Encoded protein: CASSPTVRVDYGYTF.

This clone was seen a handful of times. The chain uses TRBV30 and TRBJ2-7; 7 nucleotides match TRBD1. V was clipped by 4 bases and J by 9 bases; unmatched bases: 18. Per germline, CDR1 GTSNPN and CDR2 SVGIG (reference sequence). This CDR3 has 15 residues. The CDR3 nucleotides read TGTGCCTGGACAAAGGCGGCAGGGGGACCCTCGGTGCAGTACTTC. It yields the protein CAWTKAAGGPSVQYF.

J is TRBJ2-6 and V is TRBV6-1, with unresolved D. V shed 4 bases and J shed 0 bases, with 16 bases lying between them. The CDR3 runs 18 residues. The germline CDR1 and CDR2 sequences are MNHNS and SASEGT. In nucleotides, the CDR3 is TGTGCCAGCAGTGCTAGACCCACGCCCGACTCTGGGGCCAACGTCCTGACTTTC. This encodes CASSARPTPDSGANVLTF.

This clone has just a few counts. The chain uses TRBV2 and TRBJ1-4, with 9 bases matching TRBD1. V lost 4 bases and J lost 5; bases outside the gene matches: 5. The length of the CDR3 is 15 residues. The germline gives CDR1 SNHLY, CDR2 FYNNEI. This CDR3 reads CASSGTGAVNEKLFF. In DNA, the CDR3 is TGTGCCAGCAGTGGGACAGGGGCCGTGAATGAAAAACTGTTTTTT. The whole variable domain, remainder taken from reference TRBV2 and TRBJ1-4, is EPEVTQTPSHQVTQMGQEVILRCVPISNHLYFYWYRQILGQKVEFLVSFYNNEISEKSEIFDDQFSVERPDGSNFTLKIRSTKLEDSAMYFCASSGTGAVNEKLFFGSGTQLSVL.

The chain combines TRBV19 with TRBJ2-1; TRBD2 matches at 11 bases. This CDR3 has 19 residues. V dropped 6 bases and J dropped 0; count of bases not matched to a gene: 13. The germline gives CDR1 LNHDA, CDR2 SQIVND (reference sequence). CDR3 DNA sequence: TGTGCCAGTAGCCTTGTCCGGGGGACTAGCGGTAGCTCCTACAATGAGCAGTTCTTC. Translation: CASSLVRGTSGSSYNEQFF. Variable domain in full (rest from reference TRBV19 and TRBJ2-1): DGGITQSPKYLFRKEGQNVTLSCEQNLNHDAMYWYRQDPGQGLRLIYYSQIVNDFQKGDIAEGYSVSREKKESFPLTVTSAQKNPTAFYLCASSLVRGTSGSSYNEQFFGPGTRLTVL.

CDR3 in DNA: TGTGCCAGCAGGGAGAACAGGGCTGGAAATTCACCCCTCCACTTT. Residues: CASRENRAGNSPLHF. The chain couples TRBV6-5 to TRBJ1-6; tentative D call: TRBD1 (6 bases). Germline V lookup: CDR1 MNHEY, CDR2 SVGAGI. V shed 6 bases and J shed 7 bases, with 16 bases lying between them. CDR3 length: 15 amino acids.

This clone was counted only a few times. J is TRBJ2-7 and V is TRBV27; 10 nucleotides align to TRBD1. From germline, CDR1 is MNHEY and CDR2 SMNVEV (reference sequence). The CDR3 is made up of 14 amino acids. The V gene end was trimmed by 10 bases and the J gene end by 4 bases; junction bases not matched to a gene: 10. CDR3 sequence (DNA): TGTGCCATCCTAGATAGGGGACAGGGGTACGAGCAGTACTTC. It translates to CAILDRGQGYEQYF.

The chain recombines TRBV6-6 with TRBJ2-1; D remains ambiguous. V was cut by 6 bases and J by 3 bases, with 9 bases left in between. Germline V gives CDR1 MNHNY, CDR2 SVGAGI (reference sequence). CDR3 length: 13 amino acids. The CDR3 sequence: CASSPPGYNEQFF. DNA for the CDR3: TGTGCCAGCAGCCCACCGGGCTACAATGAGCAGTTCTTC.

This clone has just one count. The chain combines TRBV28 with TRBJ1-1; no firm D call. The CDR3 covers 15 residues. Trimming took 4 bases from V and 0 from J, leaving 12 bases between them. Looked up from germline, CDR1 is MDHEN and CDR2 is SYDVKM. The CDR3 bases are TGTGCCAGCAGTTCACGTGCGGGTATGAACACTGAAGCTTTCTTT. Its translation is CASSSRAGMNTEAFF.

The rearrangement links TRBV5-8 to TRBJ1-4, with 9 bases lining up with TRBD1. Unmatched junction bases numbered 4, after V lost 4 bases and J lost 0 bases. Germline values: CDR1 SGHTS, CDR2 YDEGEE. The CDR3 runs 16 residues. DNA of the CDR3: TGTGCCAGCAGCCCAGGACAGGGGACAACTAATGAAAAACTGTTTTTT. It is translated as CASSPGQGTTNEKLFF. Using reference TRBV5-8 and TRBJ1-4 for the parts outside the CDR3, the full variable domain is EAGVTQSPTHLIKTRGQQATLRCSPISGHTSVYWYQQALGLGLQFLLWYDEGEERNRGNFPPRFSGRQFPNYSSELNVNALELEDSALYLCASSPGQGTTNEKLFFGSGTQLSVL.

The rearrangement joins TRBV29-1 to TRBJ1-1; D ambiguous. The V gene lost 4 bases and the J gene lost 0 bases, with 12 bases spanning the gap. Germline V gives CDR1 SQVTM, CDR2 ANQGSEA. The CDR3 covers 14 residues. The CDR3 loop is CSVGGGSLNTEAFF. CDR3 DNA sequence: TGCAGCGTTGGAGGTGGGAGTTTGAACACTGAAGCTTTCTTT. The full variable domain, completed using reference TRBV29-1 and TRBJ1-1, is SAVISQKPSRDICQRGTSLTIQCQVDSQVTMMFWYRQQPGQSLTLIATANQGSEATYESGFVIDKFPISRPNLTFSTLTVSNMSPEDSSIYLCSVGGGSLNTEAFFGQGTRLTVV.

The CDR3 here is CSVHRSMNTEAFF. CDR3 bases: TGCAGCGTCCACAGAAGCATGAACACTGAAGCTTTCTTT. The V and J genes are TRBV29-1 and TRBJ1-1; D not certain. V shed 6 bases and J shed 0 bases, with 11 bases lying between them. The CDR3 is made up of 13 amino acids. Germline assignment: CDR1 SQVTM and CDR2 ANQGSEA.